These 18 T cell receptor beta chains were all obtained from the same sample, sequenced in a study of regulatory T cells in long-lasting Graves disease. The TCR beta library used iRepertoire HTBI primers with Arm-PCR amplification of CDR3. TCRdb re-called the multiplex PCR reads through MiXCR, storing one row per CDR3 protein. The data hold about 530,000 distinct CDR3 sequences, with 15% to 20% observed a single time. Described time point: newly diagnosed GD, antithyroid drugs for less than 3 months. PBMC RNA was the source of the TCR library. These data also formed part of another study, on T cells in Graves' hyperthyroidism and ophthalmopathy.

This material consisted of peripheral blood mononuclear cells (PBMCs), taken at new diagnosis, from a patient treated with antithyroid drugs. Source of these receptors: a woman between 40 and 65 years old with Graves disease.

In this sample, this clonotype turned up a few times. The chain is built from TRBV6-1 and TRBJ2-2, with a weak D call TRBD2 (6 bases). This CDR3 is 17 amino acids long. The V gene lost 6 bases and the J gene lost 3 bases, with 20 bases spanning the gap. Germline loops: CDR1 MNHNS, CDR2 SASEGT. The CDR3 loop is CASSPRGMSGDTGELFF. The CDR3 DNA sequence: TGTGCCAGCAGCCCTCGGGGGATGTCGGGGGACACCGGGGAGCTGTTTTTT.

This clonotype was observed many times. The chain employs TRBV6-5 and TRBJ1-1; the match to TRBD1 covers 9 bases. Germline V gives CDR1 MNHEY, CDR2 SVGAGI. This CDR3 comprises 16 residues. The V segment lost 0 bases and the J segment 4 bases; nucleotides outside the gene matches: 6. The CDR3 nucleotides read TGTGCCAGCAGTTACTCGAAGGGACAGGGTCTCACTGAAGCTTTCTTT. It yields the protein CASSYSKGQGLTEAFF.

This clonotype was seen more than once but under ten times. The chain links TRBV30 to TRBJ2-3, with a weak D call TRBD2 (6 bases). V lost 4 bases, J lost 6 bases, and 8 bases lay in between. Germline loops: CDR1 GTSNPN, CDR2 SVGIG (reference sequence). The CDR3 consists of 11 residues. The CDR3 DNA is TGTGCCTGGACCCGGGGGGATACGCAGTATTTT. Protein sequence: CAWTRGDTQYF.

Many counts were recorded for this clonotype. The V gene is TRBV20-1, the J gene TRBJ1-1, with a possible D match to TRBD1 (6 bases). The germline gives CDR1 DFQATT, CDR2 SNEGSKA (reference sequence). CDR3 length: 12 amino acids. V lost 5 bases and J 5 bases, leaving 12 bases between the germline ends. Written as DNA, the CDR3 is TGCAGTGCTCTACAGGGTGCGACTGAAGCTTTCTTT. Amino acid sequence: CSALQGATEAFF.

There are many counts of this clonotype. The V call is TRBV2, the J call TRBJ1-1; D gene ambiguous. Deletions cut 6 bases from V and 0 bases from J, with 8 bases between. Germline assignment: CDR1 SNHLY and CDR2 FYNNEI. This CDR3 spans 13 amino acids. DNA for the CDR3: TGTGCCAGCAGGGCCAGGATGAACACTGAAGCTTTCTTT. Amino acid sequence: CASRARMNTEAFF.

This clonotype was detected ten times or more. This chain joins TRBV12-3 or TRBV12-4 and TRBJ2-3; D not certain. Deletions cut 5 bases from V and 4 bases from J, with 19 bases between. The CDR3 has 16 amino acids. CDR3 DNA sequence: TGTGCCAGCAGTGTGACAAGCCCCGACCGCCCAGATACGCAGTATTTT. Its protein is CASSVTSPDRPDTQYF.

This clonotype was detected many times. As the CDR3 is not closed by the conserved phenylalanine or tryptophan, this likely results from a read error. Because the CDR3's place on the DNA is in doubt, the DNA is left out and the CDR3 is given as listed by TCRdb. CDR3 loop: CAWSRPGPS. V is TRBV30 and J is TRBJ1-1; the table's D gene call, TRBD1, was not cross checked with the DNA. Including both end residues, the CDR3 is 9 amino acids long. Germline CDR1 reads GTSNPN; CDR2 reads SVGIG (reference sequence).

V usage is TRBV20-1 and J usage is TRBJ1-1, with D unresolved. V was pared by 0 bases and J by 5 bases, with 7 bases between. The germline CDR1 and CDR2 sequences are DFQATT and SNEGSKA (reference sequence). The CDR3 totals 12 residues. CDR3: CSAREPGTEAFF. DNA for the CDR3: TGCAGTGCTAGAGAGCCTGGAACTGAAGCTTTCTTT.

The table lists this clonotype with many counts. The genes are TRBV30 and TRBJ1-2; weak D call: TRBD1 (6 bases). CDR1 is GTSNPN and CDR2 is SVGIG in the germline V gene (reference sequence). Trimming pared 2 bases from V and 8 bases from J, leaving 18 bases between. The CDR3 sequence is 14 residues long. The CDR3 DNA reads as TGTGCCTGGAGTATAGGACAGCCAAGTTGGGGCTACACCTTC. Translation: CAWSIGQPSWGYTF.

This clonotype appeared many times. The V and J genes are TRBV20-1 and TRBJ1-1; D unclear. Germline CDR1 is DFQATT and CDR2 is SNEGSKA (reference sequence). V lost 1 base and J 0 bases, leaving 9 bases between the germline ends. The length of the CDR3 is 14 residues. The CDR3, as DNA: TGCAGTGCTAGAGTCACAGCCCTGAACACTGAAGCTTTCTTT. This encodes CSARVTALNTEAFF.

This clonotype has just a few counts. V gene TRBV4-2 combines with J gene TRBJ2-7; either TRBD1 or TRBD2 may fit D (5 bases each). The V gene lost 1 base and the J gene lost 7 bases, with 20 bases spanning the gap. The CDR3 runs to 16 residues. Germline-derived CDR1 and CDR2 are LGHNA and YNFKEQ. CDR3 DNA sequence: TGTGCCAGCAGCCAAGCGCCCGACAGCGGCGCGGAGGAGCAGTACTTC. Residues: CASSQAPDSGAEEQYF.

The J gene is TRBJ2-5, the V gene TRBV3-1; 12 positions match TRBD2. Trimming removed 2 bases from V and 5 bases from J; junction bases left unmatched: 9. Germline-derived CDR1 and CDR2 are LGHDT and YNNKEL (reference sequence). CDR3 length: 17 amino acids. The DNA of the CDR3 is TGTGCCAGCAGCCAACCCCGGGGTCTAGCGGGGGGGGAGACCCAGTACTTC. Protein: CASSQPRGLAGGETQYF.

In this sample, this clonotype turned up many times. A read error may account for a junction end that differs from germline. The chain joins TRBV6-1 to TRBJ2-7; the D gene could be TRBD1 or TRBD2 (5 bases each). The CDR3 is 14 residues long. The germline CDR1 and CDR2 sequences are MNHNS and SASEGT. Here the CDR3 reads CASTERDGSYEQYF. The CDR3 region has the DNA TGTGCCAGCACTGAAAGGGACGGTTCCTACGAGCAGTACTTC.

Worth noting for this clonotype: A junction end diverges from the germline sequence, so it may reflect a read error. This sequence joins TRBV5-6 and TRBJ1-5, with D possibly TRBD1 on 6 matching bases. Germline V lookup: CDR1 SGHDT, CDR2 YYEEEE. The CDR3 spans 15 residues. The CDR3 loop is CASTVGGLSDQPQHF. The CDR3 DNA reads TGTGCCAGCACCGTAGGGGGTCTTAGCGATCAGCCCCAGCATTTT.

This clonotype was observed many times. This chain connects TRBV30 to TRBJ2-7; the D gene is possibly TRBD1 (6 bases). The CDR3 is 13 residues long. Germline V gene sequence: CDR1 GTSNPN, CDR2 SVGIG (reference sequence). The V end was cut by 1 base, the J end by 1 base, with 8 bases between. CDR3 protein: CAWSDRVSYEQYF. DNA of the CDR3: TGTGCCTGGAGTGACAGGGTTTCCTACGAGCAGTACTTC.

This clonotype was seen ten or more times. The chain links TRBV3-1 to TRBJ2-5; tentative D call: TRBD2 (7 bases). The CDR3 runs 17 residues. From germline, CDR1 is LGHDT and CDR2 YNNKEL (reference sequence). V lost 5 bases and J lost 6, with 25 bases in between. CDR3 region: CASSETGGPGGSKTQYF. Here the CDR3 DNA reads TGTGCCAGCAGCGAGACGGGGGGCCCAGGAGGGAGTAAGACCCAGTACTTC.

The chain couples TRBV29-1 to TRBJ2-5; TRBD2 matches at 7 bases. CDR1 is SQVTM, CDR2 ANQGSEA, per germline. The CDR3 has 12 amino acids. V shed 4 bases and J 5 bases; nucleotides not matched to a gene: 4. CDR3 DNA sequence: TGCAGCGTTGCCGGGACTATTGAGACCCAGTACTTC. As protein: CSVAGTIETQYF.

Details on this clonotype: One base away lies a much larger clone, so this may be a sequencing read error. The conserved phenylalanine or tryptophan is not found at the CDR3 terminus, so this likely reflects a read error. This chain links TRBV12-3 or TRBV12-4 with TRBJ2-3; 13 bases are shared with TRBD2. The J segment lost 3 bases and the V segment lost 7 bases, leaving 13 bases of the junction unmatched. This CDR3 comprises 18 residues. The CDR3 protein is CASTPAGGLAGETDTQYL. The DNA for the CDR3 is TGTGCCAGCACCCCCGCGGGCGGACTAGCGGGGGAGACAGATACGCAGTATCTT.